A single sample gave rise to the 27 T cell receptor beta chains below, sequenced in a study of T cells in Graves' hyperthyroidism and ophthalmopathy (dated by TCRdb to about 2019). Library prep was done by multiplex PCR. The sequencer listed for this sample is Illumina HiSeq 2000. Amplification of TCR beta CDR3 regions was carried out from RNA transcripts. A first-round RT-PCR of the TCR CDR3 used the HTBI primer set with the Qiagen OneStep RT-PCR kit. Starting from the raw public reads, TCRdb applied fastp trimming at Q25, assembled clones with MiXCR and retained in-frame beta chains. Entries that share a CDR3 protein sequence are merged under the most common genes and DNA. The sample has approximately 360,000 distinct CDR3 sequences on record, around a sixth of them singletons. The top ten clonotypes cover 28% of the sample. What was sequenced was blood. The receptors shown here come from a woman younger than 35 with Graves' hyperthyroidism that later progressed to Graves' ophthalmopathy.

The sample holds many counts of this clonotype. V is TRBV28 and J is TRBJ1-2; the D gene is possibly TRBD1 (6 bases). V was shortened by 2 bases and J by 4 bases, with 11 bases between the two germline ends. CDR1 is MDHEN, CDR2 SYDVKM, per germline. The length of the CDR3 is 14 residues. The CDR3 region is CASSLAGQRYGYTF. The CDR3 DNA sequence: TGTGCCAGCAGTTTAGCAGGACAGCGCTATGGCTACACCTTC.

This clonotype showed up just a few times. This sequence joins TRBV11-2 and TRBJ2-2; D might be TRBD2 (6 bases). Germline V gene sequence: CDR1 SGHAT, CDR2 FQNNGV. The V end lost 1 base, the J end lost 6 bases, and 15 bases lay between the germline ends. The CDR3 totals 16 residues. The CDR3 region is CASSLVKTGVAGELFF. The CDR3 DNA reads TGTGCCAGCAGCTTAGTGAAAACGGGAGTTGCCGGGGAGCTGTTTTTT.

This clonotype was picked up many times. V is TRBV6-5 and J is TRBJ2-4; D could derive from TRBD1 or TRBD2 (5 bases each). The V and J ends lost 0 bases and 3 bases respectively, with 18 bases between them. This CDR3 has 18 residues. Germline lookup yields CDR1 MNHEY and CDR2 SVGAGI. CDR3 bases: TGTGCCAGCAGTTACTCGAGGGTTAAGGGGATCGGCAAAAACATTCAGTACTTC. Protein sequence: CASSYSRVKGIGKNIQYF.

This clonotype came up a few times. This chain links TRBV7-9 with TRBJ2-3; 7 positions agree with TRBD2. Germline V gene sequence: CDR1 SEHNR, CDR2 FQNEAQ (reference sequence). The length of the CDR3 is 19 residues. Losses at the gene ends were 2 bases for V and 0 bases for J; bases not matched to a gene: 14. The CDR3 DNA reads TGTGCCAGCAGCTTAATTGTCCTAGCGGATCACTCTAGCACAGATACGCAGTATTTT. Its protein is CASSLIVLADHSSTDTQYF. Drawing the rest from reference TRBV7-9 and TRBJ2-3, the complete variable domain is DTGVSQNPRHKITKRGQNVTFRCDPISEHNRLYWYRQTLGQGPEFLTYFQNEAQLEKSRLLSDRFSAERPKGSFSTLEIQRTEQGDSAMYLCASSLIVLADHSSTDTQYFGPGTRLTVL.

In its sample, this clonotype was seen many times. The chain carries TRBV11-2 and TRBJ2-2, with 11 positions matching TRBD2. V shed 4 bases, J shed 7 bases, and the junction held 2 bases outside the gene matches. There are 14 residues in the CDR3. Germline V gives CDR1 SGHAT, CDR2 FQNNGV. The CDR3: CASSSLAGGGELFF. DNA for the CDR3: TGTGCCAGCAGCTCCCTAGCGGGAGGCGGGGAGCTGTTTTTT.

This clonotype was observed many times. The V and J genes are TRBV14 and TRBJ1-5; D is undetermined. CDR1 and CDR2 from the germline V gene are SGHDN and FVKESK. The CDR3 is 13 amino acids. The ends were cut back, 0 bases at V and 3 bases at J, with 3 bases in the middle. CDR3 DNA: TGTGCCAGCAGCCAAGAGATCAATCAGCCCCAGCATTTT. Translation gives CASSQEINQPQHF.

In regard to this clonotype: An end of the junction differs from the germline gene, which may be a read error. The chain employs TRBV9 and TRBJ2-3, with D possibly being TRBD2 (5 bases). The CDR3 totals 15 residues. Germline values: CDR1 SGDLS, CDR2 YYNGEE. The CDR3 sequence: CAGSVALTSTDTQYF. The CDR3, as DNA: TGTGCCGGCAGCGTAGCGTTGACTAGCACAGATACGCAGTATTTT.

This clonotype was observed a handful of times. CDR3 in DNA: TGCAGCGTTGAAGTATGGGGGACTAGCGGGCGTTTCAACGAGCAGTACTTC. Amino acid sequence: CSVEVWGTSGRFNEQYF. V is TRBV29-1 and J is TRBJ2-7, with 12 positions matching TRBD2. After removal of 1 base from V and 5 bases from J, the junction contained 12 bases not matched to a gene. The CDR3 has 17 residues. Germline CDR1 reads SQVTM; CDR2 reads ANQGSEA.

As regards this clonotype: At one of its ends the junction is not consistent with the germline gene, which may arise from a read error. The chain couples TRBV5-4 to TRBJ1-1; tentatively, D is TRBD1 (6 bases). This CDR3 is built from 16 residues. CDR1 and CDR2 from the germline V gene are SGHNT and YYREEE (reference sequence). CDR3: CASSLGQASGYTEALF. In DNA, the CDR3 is TGTGCCAGCAGCTTGGGACAGGCTTCTGGGTACACTGAAGCTCTCTTT.

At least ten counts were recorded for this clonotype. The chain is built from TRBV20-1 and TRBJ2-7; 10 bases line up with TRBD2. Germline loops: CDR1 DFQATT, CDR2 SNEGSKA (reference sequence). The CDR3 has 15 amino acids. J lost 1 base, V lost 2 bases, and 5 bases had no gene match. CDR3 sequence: CSARPGLAVSYEQYF. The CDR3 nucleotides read TGCAGTGCTAGACCTGGACTAGCGGTATCCTACGAGCAGTACTTC.

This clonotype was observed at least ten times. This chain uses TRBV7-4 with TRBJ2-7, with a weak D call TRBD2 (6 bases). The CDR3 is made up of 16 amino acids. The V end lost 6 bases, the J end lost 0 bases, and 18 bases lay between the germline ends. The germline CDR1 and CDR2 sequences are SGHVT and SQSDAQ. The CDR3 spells CASRIIAEDSSYEQYF. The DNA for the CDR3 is TGTGCCAGCAGGATTATAGCGGAGGATAGCTCCTACGAGCAGTACTTC.

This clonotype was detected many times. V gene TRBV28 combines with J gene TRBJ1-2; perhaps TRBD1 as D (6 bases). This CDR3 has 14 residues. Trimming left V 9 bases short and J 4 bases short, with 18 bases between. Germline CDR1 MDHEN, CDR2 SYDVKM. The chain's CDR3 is CASTTATGPYGYTF. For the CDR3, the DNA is TGTGCCAGTACAACCGCGACAGGTCCCTATGGCTACACCTTC.

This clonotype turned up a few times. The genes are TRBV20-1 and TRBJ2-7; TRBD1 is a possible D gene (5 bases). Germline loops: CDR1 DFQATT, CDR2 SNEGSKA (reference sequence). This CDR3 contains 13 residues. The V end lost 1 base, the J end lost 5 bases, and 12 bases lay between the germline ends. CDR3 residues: CSARVVDTHEQYF. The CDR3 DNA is TGCAGTGCTAGAGTGGTGGACACCCACGAGCAGTACTTC.

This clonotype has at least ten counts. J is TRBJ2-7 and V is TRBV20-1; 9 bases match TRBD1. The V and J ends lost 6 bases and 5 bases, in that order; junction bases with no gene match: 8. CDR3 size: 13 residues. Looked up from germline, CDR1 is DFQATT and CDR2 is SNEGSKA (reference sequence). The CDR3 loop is CSAKTGGRDEQYF. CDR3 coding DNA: TGCAGTGCGAAAACAGGGGGCAGAGACGAGCAGTACTTC.

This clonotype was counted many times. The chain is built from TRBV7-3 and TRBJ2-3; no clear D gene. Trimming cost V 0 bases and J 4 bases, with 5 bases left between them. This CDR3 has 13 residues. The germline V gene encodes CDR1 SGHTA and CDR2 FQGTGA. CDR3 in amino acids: CASSLTGPDTQYF. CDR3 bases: TGTGCCAGCAGCTTAACAGGGCCAGATACGCAGTATTTT.

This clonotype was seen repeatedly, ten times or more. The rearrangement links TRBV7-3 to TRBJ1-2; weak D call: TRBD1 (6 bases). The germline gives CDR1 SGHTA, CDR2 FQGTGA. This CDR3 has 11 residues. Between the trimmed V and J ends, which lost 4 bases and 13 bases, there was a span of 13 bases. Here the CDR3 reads CASSSTGPLTF. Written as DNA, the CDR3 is TGTGCCAGCAGCTCGACAGGACCCCTCACCTTC. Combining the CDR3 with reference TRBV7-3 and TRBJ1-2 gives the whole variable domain GAGVSQTPSNKVTEKGKYVELRCDPISGHTALYWYRQSLGQGPEFLIYFQGTGAADDSGLPNDRFFAVRPEGSVSTLKIQRTERGDSAVYLCASSSTGPLTFGSGTRLTVV.

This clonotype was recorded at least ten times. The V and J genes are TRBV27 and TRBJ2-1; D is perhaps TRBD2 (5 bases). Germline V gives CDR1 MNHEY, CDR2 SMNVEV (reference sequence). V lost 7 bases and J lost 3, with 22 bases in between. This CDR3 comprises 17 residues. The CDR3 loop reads CASTRTVDGGLYNEQFF. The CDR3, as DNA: TGTGCCAGCACCCGAACCGTCGACGGAGGACTCTACAATGAGCAGTTCTTC.

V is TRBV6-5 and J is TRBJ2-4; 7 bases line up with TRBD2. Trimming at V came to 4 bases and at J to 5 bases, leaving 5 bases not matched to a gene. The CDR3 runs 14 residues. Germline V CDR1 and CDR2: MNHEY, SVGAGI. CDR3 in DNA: TGTGCCAGCAGTTCCTCGGGGAGGGAAAACATTCAGTACTTC. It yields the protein CASSSSGRENIQYF.

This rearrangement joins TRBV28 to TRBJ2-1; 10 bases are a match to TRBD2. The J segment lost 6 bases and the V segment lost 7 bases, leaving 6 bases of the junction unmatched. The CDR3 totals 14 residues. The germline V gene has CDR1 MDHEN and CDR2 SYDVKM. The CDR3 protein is CASKPSGRGNEQFF. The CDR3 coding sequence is TGTGCCAGCAAACCCAGCGGGAGGGGCAATGAGCAGTTCTTC.

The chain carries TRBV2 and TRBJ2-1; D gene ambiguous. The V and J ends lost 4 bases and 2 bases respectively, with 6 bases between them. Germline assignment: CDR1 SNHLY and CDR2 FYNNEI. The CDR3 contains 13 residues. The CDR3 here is CASSVGPYNEQFF. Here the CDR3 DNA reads TGTGCCAGCAGTGTCGGGCCCTACAATGAGCAGTTCTTC.

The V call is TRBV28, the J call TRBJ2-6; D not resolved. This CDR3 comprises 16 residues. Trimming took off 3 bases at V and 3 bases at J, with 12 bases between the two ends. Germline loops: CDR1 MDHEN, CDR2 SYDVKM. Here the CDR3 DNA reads TGTGCCAGCAGTTTTAGTTGGGCCCTTGGGGCCAACGTCCTGACTTTC. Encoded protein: CASSFSWALGANVLTF.

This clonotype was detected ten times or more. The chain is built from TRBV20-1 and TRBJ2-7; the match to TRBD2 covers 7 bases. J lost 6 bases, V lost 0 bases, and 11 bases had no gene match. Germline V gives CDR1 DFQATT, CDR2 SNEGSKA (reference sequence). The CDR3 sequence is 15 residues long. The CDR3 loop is CSARDTLGGISEQYF. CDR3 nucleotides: TGCAGTGCTAGAGACACTTTGGGAGGGATAAGCGAGCAGTACTTC.

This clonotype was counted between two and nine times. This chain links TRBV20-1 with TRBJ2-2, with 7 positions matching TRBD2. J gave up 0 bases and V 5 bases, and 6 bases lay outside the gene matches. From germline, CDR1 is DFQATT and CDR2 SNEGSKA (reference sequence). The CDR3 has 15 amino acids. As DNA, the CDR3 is TGCAGTGCTCCCCGACTAGCTACGAACACCGGGGAGCTGTTTTTT. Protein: CSAPRLATNTGELFF.

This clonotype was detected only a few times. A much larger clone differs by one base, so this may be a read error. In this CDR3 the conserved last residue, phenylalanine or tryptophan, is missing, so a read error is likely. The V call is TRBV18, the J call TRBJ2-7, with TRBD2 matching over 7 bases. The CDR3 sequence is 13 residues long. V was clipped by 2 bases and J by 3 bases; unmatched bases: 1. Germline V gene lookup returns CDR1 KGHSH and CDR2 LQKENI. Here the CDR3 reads CASSPGLDYEQYL. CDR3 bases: TGTGCCAGCTCACCAGGACTAGACTACGAGCAGTACCTC.

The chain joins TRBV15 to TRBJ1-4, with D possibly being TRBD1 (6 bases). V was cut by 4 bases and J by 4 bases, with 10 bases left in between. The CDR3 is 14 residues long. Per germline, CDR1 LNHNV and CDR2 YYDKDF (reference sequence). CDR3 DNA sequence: TGTGCCACCAGCAACGGACAGTTTAATGAAAAACTGTTTTTT. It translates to CATSNGQFNEKLFF.

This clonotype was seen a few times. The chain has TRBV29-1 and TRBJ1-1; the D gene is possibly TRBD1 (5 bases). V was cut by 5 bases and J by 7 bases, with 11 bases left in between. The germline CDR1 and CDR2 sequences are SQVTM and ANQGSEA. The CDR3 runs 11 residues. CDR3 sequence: CSVLRAREAFF. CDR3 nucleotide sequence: TGCAGCGTTCTCAGGGCCCGTGAAGCTTTCTTT.

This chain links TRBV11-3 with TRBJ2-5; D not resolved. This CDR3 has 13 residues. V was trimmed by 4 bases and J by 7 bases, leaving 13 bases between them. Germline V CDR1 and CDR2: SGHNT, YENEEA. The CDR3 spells CASSSSSPGTQYF. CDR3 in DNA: TGTGCCAGCAGCTCTAGTTCCCCAGGGACCCAGTACTTC.